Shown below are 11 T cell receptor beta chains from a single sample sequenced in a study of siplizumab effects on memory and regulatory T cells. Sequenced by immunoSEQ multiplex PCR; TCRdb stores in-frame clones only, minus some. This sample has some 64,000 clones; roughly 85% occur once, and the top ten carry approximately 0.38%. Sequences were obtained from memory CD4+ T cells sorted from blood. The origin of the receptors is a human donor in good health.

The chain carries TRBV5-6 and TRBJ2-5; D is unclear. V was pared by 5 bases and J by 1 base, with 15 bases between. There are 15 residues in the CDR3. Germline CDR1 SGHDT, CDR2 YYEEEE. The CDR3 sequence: CASSLNRAFQETQYF. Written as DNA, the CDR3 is TGTGCCAGCAGTCTAAACCGGGCGTTCCAAGAGACCCAGTACTTC.

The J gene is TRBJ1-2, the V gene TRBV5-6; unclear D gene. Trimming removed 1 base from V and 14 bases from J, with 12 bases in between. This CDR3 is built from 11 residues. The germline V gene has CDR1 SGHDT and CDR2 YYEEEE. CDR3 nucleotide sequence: TGTGCCAGCAGCTTGTTTGCAGAATGGACCTTC. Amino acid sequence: CASSLFAEWTF.

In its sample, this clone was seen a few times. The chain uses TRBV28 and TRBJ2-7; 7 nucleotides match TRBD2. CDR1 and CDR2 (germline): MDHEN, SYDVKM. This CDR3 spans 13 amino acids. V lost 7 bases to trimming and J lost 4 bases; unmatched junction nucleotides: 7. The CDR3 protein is CASIIPGGYEQYF. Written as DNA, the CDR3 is TGTGCCAGCATAATTCCCGGGGGGTACGAGCAGTACTTC.

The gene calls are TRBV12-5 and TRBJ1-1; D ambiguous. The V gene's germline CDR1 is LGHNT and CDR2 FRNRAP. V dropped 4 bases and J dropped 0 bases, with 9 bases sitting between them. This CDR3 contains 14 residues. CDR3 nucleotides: TGTGCTAGTGGTTCGCCCCCATTGAACACTGAAGCTTTCTTT. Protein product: CASGSPPLNTEAFF.

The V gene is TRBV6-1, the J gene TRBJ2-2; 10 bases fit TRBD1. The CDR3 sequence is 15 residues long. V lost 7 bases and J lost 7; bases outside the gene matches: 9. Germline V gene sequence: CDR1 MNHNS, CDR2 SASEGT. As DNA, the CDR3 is TGTGCCAGCATCCAGGACAGGGGGTTCGTCGGGGAGCTGTTTTTT. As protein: CASIQDRGFVGELFF.

The chain's CDR3 is CASRLDGGPNQPQHF. The CDR3 DNA reads TGTGCCAGCAGGTTGGACGGCGGTCCCAATCAGCCCCAGCATTTT. The chain carries TRBV6-5 and TRBJ1-5; D is undetermined. V was shortened by 6 bases and J by 3 bases, with 15 bases between the two germline ends. Germline loops: CDR1 MNHEY, CDR2 SVGAGI. The CDR3 spans 15 residues.

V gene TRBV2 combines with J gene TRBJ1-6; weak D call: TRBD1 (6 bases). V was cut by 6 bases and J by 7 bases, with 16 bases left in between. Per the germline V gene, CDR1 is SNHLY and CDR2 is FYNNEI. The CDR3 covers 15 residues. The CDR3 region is CASRERTAVNSPLHF. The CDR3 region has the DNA TGTGCCAGCAGGGAAAGGACAGCGGTAAATTCACCCCTCCACTTT. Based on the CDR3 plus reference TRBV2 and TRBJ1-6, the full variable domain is EPEVTQTPSHQVTQMGQEVILRCVPISNHLYFYWYRQILGQKVEFLVSFYNNEISEKSEIFDDQFSVERPDGSNFTLKIRSTKLEDSAMYFCASRERTAVNSPLHFGNGTRLTVT.

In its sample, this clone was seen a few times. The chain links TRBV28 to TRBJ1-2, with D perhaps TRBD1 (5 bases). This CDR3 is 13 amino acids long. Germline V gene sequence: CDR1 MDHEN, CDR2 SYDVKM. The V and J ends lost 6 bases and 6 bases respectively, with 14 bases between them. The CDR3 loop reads CASRKAGRDGYTF. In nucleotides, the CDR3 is TGTGCCAGCAGGAAAGCAGGGAGGGATGGCTACACCTTC.

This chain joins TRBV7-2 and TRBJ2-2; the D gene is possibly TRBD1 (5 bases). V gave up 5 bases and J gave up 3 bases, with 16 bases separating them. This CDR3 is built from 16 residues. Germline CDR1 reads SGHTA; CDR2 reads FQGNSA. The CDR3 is CASSLLRGWDTGELFF. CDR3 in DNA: TGTGCCAGCAGCCTGCTAAGGGGCTGGGACACCGGGGAGCTGTTTTTT.

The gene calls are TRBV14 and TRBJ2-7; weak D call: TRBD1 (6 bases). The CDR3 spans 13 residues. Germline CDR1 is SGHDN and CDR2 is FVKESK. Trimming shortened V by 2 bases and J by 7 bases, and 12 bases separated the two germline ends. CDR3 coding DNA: TGTGCCAGCAGCCAAAACAGGGCTTTAGAGCAGTACTTC. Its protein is CASSQNRALEQYF. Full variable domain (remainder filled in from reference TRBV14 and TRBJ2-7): EAGVTQFPSHSVIEKGQTVTLRCDPISGHDNLYWYRRVMGKEIKFLLHFVKESKQDESGMPNNRFLAERTGGTYSTLKVQPAELEDSGVYFCASSQNRALEQYFGPGTRLTVT.

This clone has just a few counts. CDR3 sequence reads: CASSQEGGVTGELFF. The CDR3 nucleotides are TGCGCCAGCAGCCAAGAGGGTGGGGTGACCGGGGAGCTGTTTTTT. This chain links TRBV4-1 with TRBJ2-2, with D unresolved. In germline, CDR1 is MGHRA, CDR2 YSYEKL. V lost 0 bases and J 5 bases, leaving 10 bases between the germline ends. This CDR3 spans 15 amino acids.